Each of the 10 T cell receptor beta chains below was sequenced from the same sample in a study of T-cell reconstitution after alpha-beta-depleted transplantation in children. Unique molecular identifiers were used to barcode this TCRbeta library. One entry per CDR3 protein results from TCRdb running MiXCR on the PCR reads. The profile shows approximately 490,000 distinct CDR3 sequences, about 12% of them singletons. The sample in question was PBMCs from the stem cell graft donor, obtained from the stem cell graft. The origin of the receptors is a human donor who donated a stem cell graft to a child with combined immunodeficiency.

The sample holds a few counts of this clonotype. The genes are TRBV5-6 and TRBJ2-7, with 7 bases lining up with TRBD1. V dropped 6 bases and J dropped 0; count of bases not matched to a gene: 3. This CDR3 spans 13 amino acids. The germline V gene has CDR1 SGHDT and CDR2 YYEEEE. CDR3 protein: CASKGGSSYEQYF. CDR3 DNA sequence: TGTGCCAGCAAAGGGGGCAGCTCCTACGAGCAGTACTTC.

This clonotype was found many times. J is TRBJ2-2 and V is TRBV5-1; D is uncertain. Trimming took 7 bases from V and 2 from J, leaving 9 bases between them. Germline assignment: CDR1 SGHRS and CDR2 YFSETQ. The length of the CDR3 is 13 residues. The CDR3 DNA is TGCGCCAGCTCGTGGGGTAACACCGGGGAGCTGTTTTTT. Translating gives CASSWGNTGELFF.

This clonotype was seen only a few times. J is TRBJ2-7 and V is TRBV12-3 or TRBV12-4; TRBD2 aligns across 11 bases. J was trimmed by 4 bases and V by 4 bases; bases with no gene match: 9. This CDR3 spans 16 amino acids. CDR3 DNA: TGTGCCAGCAGTTCCTTAGCGGGAGGGCCGCCATACGAGCAGTACTTC. Translation gives CASSSLAGGPPYEQYF.

The rearrangement joins TRBV25-1 to TRBJ1-1, with D possibly matching TRBD1 (6 bases). V dropped 3 bases and J dropped 5 bases, with 7 bases sitting between them. The CDR3 spans 12 residues. Germline values: CDR1 MGHDK, CDR2 SYGVNS. The CDR3 DNA reads TGTGCCAGCAGTGATCAGGGGACTGAAGCTTTCTTT. Protein: CASSDQGTEAFF.

In DNA, the CDR3 is TGTGCCAGCAGCTTCAGAAGGGGTTCTCGGCCCCAGCATTTT. Its protein product is CASSFRRGSRPQHF. This chain joins TRBV7-9 and TRBJ1-5, with a possible D match to TRBD1 (5 bases). CDR3 length: 14 residues. Germline V gives CDR1 SEHNR, CDR2 FQNEAQ (reference sequence). V shed 3 bases and J shed 9 bases, with 15 bases lying between them.

The chain has TRBV5-1 and TRBJ1-1; D unclear. With 0 bases removed from V and 3 bases from J, the gap between germline ends came to 9 bases. There are 14 residues in the CDR3. The germline V gene encodes CDR1 SGHRS and CDR2 YFSETQ. CDR3 in DNA: TGCGCCAGCAGCTTGGACGGACGGCACACTGAAGCTTTCTTT. This codes for CASSLDGRHTEAFF.

In its sample, this clonotype was seen a few times. In DNA, the CDR3 is TGTGCCAGCCAAGGCCAGGGGAGCTCCTACAATGAGCAGTTCTTC. Residues: CASQGQGSSYNEQFF. The V gene is TRBV7-2, the J gene TRBJ2-1; weak D call: TRBD1 (6 bases). CDR1 and CDR2 (germline): SGHTA, FQGNSA. V was pared by 8 bases and J by 0 bases, with 14 bases between. This CDR3 has 15 amino acids.

This clonotype was seen a handful of times. V is TRBV24-1 and J is TRBJ2-1, with TRBD2 matching over 10 bases. Germline V gives CDR1 KGHDR, CDR2 SFDVKD. The CDR3 covers 15 residues. V dropped 9 bases and J dropped 8; count of bases not matched to a gene: 12. The CDR3 sequence: CATGLGAGGPDEQFF. CDR3 DNA: TGTGCCACCGGTTTGGGAGCGGGAGGGCCCGATGAGCAGTTCTTC.

This chain links TRBV12-3 or TRBV12-4 with TRBJ1-2; 8 nucleotides agree with TRBD1. V was pared by 3 bases and J by 4 bases, with 4 bases of the junction left unmatched. This CDR3 spans 14 amino acids. The CDR3 loop reads CASSFQGAGYGYTF. The CDR3, as DNA: TGTGCCAGCAGTTTTCAGGGGGCAGGCTATGGCTACACCTTC.

Ten or more counts support this clonotype. The chain uses TRBV6-2 or TRBV6-3 and TRBJ2-5, with TRBD1 matching over 8 bases. Germline CDR1 reads MNHEY; CDR2 reads SVGEGT. The CDR3 spans 14 residues. V was pared by 4 bases and J by 5 bases, with 6 bases of the junction left unmatched. The CDR3: CASSFWTGMETQYF. The CDR3 coding sequence is TGTGCCAGCAGTTTTTGGACAGGGATGGAGACCCAGTACTTC.